Below are 24 T cell receptor beta chains sequenced from a single sample in a study of blood T cell repertoires in COVID-19. Data came from immunoSEQ multiplex PCR; TCRdb stores just in-frame clones and leaves some out. The sample has more than 10,000 clones, roughly 83% seen once; the top ten hold roughly 25%. Source material: peripheral blood. The source is a man aged 35 to 55 with active or convalescent COVID-19.

This rearrangement joins TRBV10-2 to TRBJ2-7; 10 bases are a match to TRBD2. Trimming took 2 bases from V and 2 from J; bases not matched to a gene: 3. This CDR3 spans 15 amino acids. CDR1 and CDR2 (germline): WSHSY, SAAADI. In DNA form, the CDR3 reads TGCGCCAGCAGTGAGAAAGCGGGAGGGCCCTACGAGCAGTACTTC. Amino acid sequence: CASSEKAGGPYEQYF.

This clone showed up just once. V is TRBV11-3 and J is TRBJ1-5; D is undetermined. Per germline, CDR1 SGHNT and CDR2 YENEEA. Trimming took off 5 bases at V and 0 bases at J, with 26 bases between the two ends. The CDR3 is made up of 20 amino acids. The CDR3 nucleotides read TGTGCCAGCAGCCCGGAGGTAGAGACCCAAAAGATGTATAGCAATCAGCCCCAGCATTTT. Translated: CASSPEVETQKMYSNQPQHF.

The rearrangement joins TRBV9 to TRBJ1-6; a possible D gene is TRBD1 (5 bases). The CDR3 consists of 15 residues. V lost 2 bases to trimming and J lost 5 bases, with 11 bases between them. Germline CDR1 is SGDLS and CDR2 is YYNGEE. CDR3 in amino acids: CASSVIGADNSPLHF. CDR3 coding DNA: TGTGCCAGCAGCGTGATAGGGGCGGATAATTCACCCCTCCACTTT.

The chain joins TRBV7-8 to TRBJ1-2; tentative D call: TRBD1 (6 bases). Germline-derived CDR1 and CDR2 are SGHVS and FQNEAQ. The CDR3 length is 14 residues. V was pared by 2 bases and J by 4 bases, with 11 bases between. The CDR3: CASSLYRVGYGYTF. The CDR3 coding sequence is TGTGCCAGCAGCTTATACAGGGTCGGCTATGGCTACACCTTC.

V gene TRBV28 combines with J gene TRBJ2-3; TRBD2 matches 13 bases. With V trimmed by 4 bases and J by 1 base, 5 bases remained unmatched. This CDR3 contains 17 residues. Per the germline V gene, CDR1 is MDHEN and CDR2 is SYDVKM. The CDR3 loop is CASSSLGLAGGTDTQYF. CDR3 coding DNA: TGTGCCAGCAGTTCCCTCGGACTAGCGGGGGGCACAGATACGCAGTATTTT. The full variable domain, with the rest looked up from reference TRBV28 and TRBJ2-3, is DVKVTQSSRYLVKRTGEKVFLECVQDMDHENMFWYRQDPGLGLRLIYFSYDVKMKEKGDIPEGYSVSREKKERFSLILESASTNQTSMYLCASSSLGLAGGTDTQYFGPGTRLTVL.

This chain connects TRBV7-9 to TRBJ2-5; D remains unclear. The CDR3 runs to 14 residues. CDR1 and CDR2 (germline): SEHNR, FQNEAQ (reference sequence). Trimming removed 4 bases from V and 2 bases from J, with 11 bases in between. The CDR3 region has the DNA TGTGCCAGCAGCTCTCCCGGGTTTCAAGAGACCCAGTACTTC. The encoded protein is CASSSPGFQETQYF.

This rearrangement joins TRBV6-5 to TRBJ2-2; 11 bases are shared with TRBD2. Germline V gene data show CDR1 as MNHEY and CDR2 as SVGAGI. Trimming removed 6 bases from V and 6 bases from J; junction bases left unmatched: 3. This CDR3 has 14 residues. The CDR3 reads CASSVAGGPGELFF. As DNA, the CDR3 is TGTGCCAGCAGCGTAGCGGGGGGGCCCGGGGAGCTGTTTTTT.

This sequence joins TRBV2 and TRBJ2-1, with a possible D match to TRBD1 (5 bases). Germline loops: CDR1 SNHLY, CDR2 FYNNEI. This CDR3 has 13 amino acids. V lost 7 bases, J lost 9 bases, and 16 bases lay in between. The CDR3 DNA reads as TGTGCCAGCACCCTTAAAAAGGGGTTTGAGCAGTTCTTC. It is translated as CASTLKKGFEQFF.

The chain has TRBV9 and TRBJ2-2, with D maybe TRBD2 (6 bases). CDR1 and CDR2 from the germline V gene are SGDLS and YYNGEE. The germline V and J ends were trimmed by 4 bases and 4 bases, with 14 bases remaining between them. The CDR3 extends over 15 amino acids. CDR3 protein: CASSREGLATGELFF. The CDR3 DNA reads as TGTGCCAGCAGCCGCGAGGGACTGGCCACCGGGGAGCTGTTTTTT.

The chain links TRBV6-5 to TRBJ2-2, with D maybe TRBD1 (5 bases). V lost 6 bases, J lost 4 bases, and 9 bases lay in between. The CDR3 runs 13 residues. Germline lookup yields CDR1 MNHEY and CDR2 SVGAGI. CDR3 region: CASRGLGTGELFF. The CDR3 DNA reads TGTGCCAGCAGGGGGCTTGGCACCGGGGAGCTGTTTTTT.

V usage is TRBV5-1 and J usage is TRBJ2-7; tentatively, D is TRBD1 (5 bases). Per germline, CDR1 SGHRS and CDR2 YFSETQ. This CDR3 spans 12 amino acids. Trimming removed 4 bases from V and 4 bases from J, with 9 bases in between. DNA of the CDR3: TGCGCCAGCAGCCAGGACACTTACGAGCAGTACTTC. Translating it yields CASSQDTYEQYF.

The sample holds a few counts of this clone. The chain recombines TRBV19 with TRBJ1-2, with D unclear. The germline V gene encodes CDR1 LNHDA and CDR2 SQIVND (reference sequence). Trimming pared 6 bases from V and 8 bases from J, leaving 19 bases between. The CDR3 extends over 14 amino acids. CDR3 sequence reads: CASSPAGILWGYTF. The DNA of the CDR3 is TGTGCCAGTAGCCCAGCGGGGATCCTCTGGGGCTACACCTTC.

This chain connects TRBV9 to TRBJ2-4; 9 bases match TRBD2. The CDR3 runs to 15 residues. The J segment lost 6 bases and the V segment lost 2 bases, leaving 6 bases of the junction unmatched. The V gene's germline CDR1 is SGDLS and CDR2 YYNGEE. The CDR3 DNA reads as TGTGCCAGCAGCGTTTCAGGTAGCGGGGGAAACATTCAGTACTTC. Translating it yields CASSVSGSGGNIQYF.

This clone was seen only a few times. The chain links TRBV11-3 to TRBJ2-1; D is perhaps TRBD2 (5 bases). CDR1 is SGHNT and CDR2 is YENEEA in the germline V gene. CDR3 size: 14 residues. Trimming took off 6 bases at V and 8 bases at J, with 17 bases between the two ends. CDR3 DNA: TGTGCCAGCAGTGATATCGGTGGGAGAGATGAGCAGTTCTTC. Its translation: CASSDIGGRDEQFF.

The rearrangement links TRBV19 to TRBJ1-2; D unresolved. Germline V gives CDR1 LNHDA, CDR2 SQIVND (reference sequence). Trimming took 3 bases from V and 5 from J, leaving 16 bases between them. The CDR3 covers 15 residues. The CDR3 coding sequence is TGTGCCAGTAGTATTCAATCCCAGGTTCGGTATGGCTACACCTTC. It specifies CASSIQSQVRYGYTF. The full variable domain, its missing parts supplied by reference TRBV19 and TRBJ1-2, is DGGITQSPKYLFRKEGQNVTLSCEQNLNHDAMYWYRQDPGQGLRLIYYSQIVNDFQKGDIAEGYSVSREKKESFPLTVTSAQKNPTAFYLCASSIQSQVRYGYTFGSGTRLTVV.

The chain uses TRBV2 and TRBJ1-2; possible D gene TRBD1, 5 bases. Per germline, CDR1 SNHLY and CDR2 FYNNEI. The CDR3 is made up of 13 amino acids. V shed 7 bases and J shed 3 bases, with 12 bases lying between them. The CDR3 DNA reads TGTGCCAGCAAATTTGACAGAGACTATGGCTACACCTTC. Translation: CASKFDRDYGYTF.

The V and J genes are TRBV28 and TRBJ1-2, with 8 bases lining up with TRBD1. This CDR3 has 13 residues. Trimming cost V 5 bases and J 7 bases; bases outside gene matches: 6. CDR1 is MDHEN and CDR2 is SYDVKM in the germline V gene. CDR3 loop: CASSQQDRGGYTF. The CDR3 bases are TGTGCCAGCAGTCAACAAGACAGGGGTGGCTACACCTTC.

This clone was detected a few times. This chain links TRBV6-2 or TRBV6-3 with TRBJ2-3; the match to TRBD2 covers 14 bases. Germline CDR1 and CDR2: MNHEY and SVGEGT. The length of the CDR3 is 17 residues. J was trimmed by 4 bases and V by 4 bases; bases with no gene match: 7. The DNA for the CDR3 is TGTGCCAGCAGTTCCCGGACTAGCGGGGGGTCGGCAGATACGCAGTATTTT. This encodes CASSSRTSGGSADTQYF.

CDR3 amino acids: CATSPGTGSTDTQYF. CDR3 nucleotide sequence: TGTGCCACCAGTCCCGGGACAGGGAGCACAGATACGCAGTATTTT. V and J are TRBV24-1 and TRBJ2-3, with 9 bases aligning to TRBD1. Trimming took 6 bases from V and 0 from J; bases not matched to a gene: 3. Looked up from germline, CDR1 is KGHDR and CDR2 is SFDVKD. This CDR3 has 15 amino acids.

The J gene is TRBJ1-1, the V gene TRBV4-3; D call uncertain. The CDR3 sequence is 14 residues long. With 0 bases removed from V and 4 bases from J, the gap between germline ends came to 9 bases. Germline-derived CDR1 and CDR2 are LGHNA and YSLEER. CDR3 residues: CASSQDHAGTEAFF. The CDR3 coding sequence is TGCGCCAGCAGCCAAGATCACGCGGGCACTGAAGCTTTCTTT.

The chain couples TRBV7-3 to TRBJ2-3, with 14 bases aligning to TRBD2. Germline-derived CDR1 and CDR2 are SGHTA and FQGTGA. This CDR3 spans 19 amino acids. The V and J ends lost 4 bases and 4 bases, in that order; junction bases with no gene match: 13. CDR3 amino acids: CASSYLGGLAGEGPDTQYF. In DNA, the CDR3 is TGTGCCAGCAGCTACCTCGGGGGACTAGCGGGAGAGGGCCCAGATACGCAGTATTTT.

The CDR3 here is CASSDETSTEAFF. The CDR3, as DNA: TGTGCCAGCAGTGATGAGACTTCCACTGAAGCTTTCTTT. V and J are TRBV25-1 and TRBJ1-1, with D unresolved. The CDR3 loop spans 13 amino acids. From germline, CDR1 is MGHDK and CDR2 SYGVNS. V was cut by 3 bases and J by 4 bases, with 9 bases left in between.

The chain carries TRBV29-1 and TRBJ1-1; D uncertain. The V and J ends lost 5 bases and 3 bases respectively, with 10 bases between them. CDR1 and CDR2 (germline): SQVTM, ANQGSEA. This CDR3 has 12 amino acids. In nucleotides, the CDR3 is TGCAGCGTTAGGACTGGGTACACTGAAGCTTTCTTT. This encodes CSVRTGYTEAFF. Based on the CDR3 plus reference TRBV29-1 and TRBJ1-1, the full variable domain is SAVISQKPSRDICQRGTSLTIQCQVDSQVTMMFWYRQQPGQSLTLIATANQGSEATYESGFVIDKFPISRPNLTFSTLTVSNMSPEDSSIYLCSVRTGYTEAFFGQGTRLTVV.

This clone was found once. The chain employs TRBV11-2 and TRBJ2-1; D call uncertain. The CDR3 is 15 residues long. CDR1 and CDR2 from the germline V gene are SGHAT and FQNNGV. Between the trimmed V and J ends, which lost 5 bases and 0 bases, there was a span of 11 bases. CDR3 loop: CASSLRRSSYNEQFF. CDR3 bases: TGTGCCAGCAGCCTCCGTCGGTCCTCCTACAATGAGCAGTTCTTC. The complete variable domain, with remaining parts taken from reference TRBV11-2 and TRBJ2-1, reads EAGVAQSPRYKIIEKRQSVAFWCNPISGHATLYWYQQILGQGPKLLIQFQNNGVVDDSQLPKDRFSAERLKGVDSTLKIQPAKLEDSAVYLCASSLRRSSYNEQFFGPGTRLTVL.